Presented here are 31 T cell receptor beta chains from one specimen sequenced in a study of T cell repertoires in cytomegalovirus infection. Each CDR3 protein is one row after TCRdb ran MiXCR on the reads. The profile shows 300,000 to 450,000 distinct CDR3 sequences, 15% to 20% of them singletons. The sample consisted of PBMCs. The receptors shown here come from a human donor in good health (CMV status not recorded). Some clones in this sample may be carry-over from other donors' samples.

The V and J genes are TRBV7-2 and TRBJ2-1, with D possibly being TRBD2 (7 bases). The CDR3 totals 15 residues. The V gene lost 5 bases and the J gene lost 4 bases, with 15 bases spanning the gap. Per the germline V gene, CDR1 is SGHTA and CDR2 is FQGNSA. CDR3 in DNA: TGTGCCAGCAGCACAAGGGGGGGGGTATACAATGAGCAGTTCTTC. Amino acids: CASSTRGGVYNEQFF.

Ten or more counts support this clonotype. The CDR3 reads CASSLLAGAGNQPQHF. Written as DNA, the CDR3 is TGTGCCAGCAGCTTACTCGCCGGGGCTGGGAATCAGCCCCAGCATTTT. The chain joins TRBV7-8 to TRBJ1-5; the D gene is possibly TRBD1 (5 bases). This CDR3 is built from 16 residues. CDR1 is SGHVS, CDR2 FQNEAQ, per germline. Trimming shortened V by 2 bases and J by 4 bases, and 15 bases separated the two germline ends.

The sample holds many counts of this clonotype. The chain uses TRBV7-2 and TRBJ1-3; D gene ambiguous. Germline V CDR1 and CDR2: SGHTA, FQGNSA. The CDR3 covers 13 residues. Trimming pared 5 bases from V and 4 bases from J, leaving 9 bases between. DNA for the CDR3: TGTGCCAGCAGCCCCCCATCCGGAAACACCATATATTTT. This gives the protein CASSPPSGNTIYF.

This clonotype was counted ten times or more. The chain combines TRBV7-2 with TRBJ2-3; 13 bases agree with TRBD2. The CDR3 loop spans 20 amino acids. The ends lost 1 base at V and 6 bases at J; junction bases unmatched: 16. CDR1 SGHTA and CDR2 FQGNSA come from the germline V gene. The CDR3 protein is CASSLGWGGTSGGASDTQYF. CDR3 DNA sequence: TGTGCCAGCAGCTTAGGGTGGGGGGGTACTAGCGGGGGGGCAAGCGATACGCAGTATTTT. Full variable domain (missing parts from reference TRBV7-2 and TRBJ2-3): GAGVSQSPSNKVTEKGKDVELRCDPISGHTALYWYRQSLGQGLEFLIYFQGNSAPDKSGLPSDRFSAERTGGSVSTLTIQRTQQEDSAVYLCASSLGWGGTSGGASDTQYFGPGTRLTVL.

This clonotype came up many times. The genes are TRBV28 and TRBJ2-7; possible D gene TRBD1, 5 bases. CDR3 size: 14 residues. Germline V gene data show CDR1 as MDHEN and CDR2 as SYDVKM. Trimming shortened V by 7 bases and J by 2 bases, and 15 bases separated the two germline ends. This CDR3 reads CASTQGTDPYEQYF. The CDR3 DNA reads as TGTGCCAGCACCCAGGGTACGGACCCCTACGAGCAGTACTTC. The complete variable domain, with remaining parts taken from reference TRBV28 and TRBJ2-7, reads DVKVTQSSRYLVKRTGEKVFLECVQDMDHENMFWYRQDPGLGLRLIYFSYDVKMKEKGDIPEGYSVSREKKERFSLILESASTNQTSMYLCASTQGTDPYEQYFGPGTRLTVT.

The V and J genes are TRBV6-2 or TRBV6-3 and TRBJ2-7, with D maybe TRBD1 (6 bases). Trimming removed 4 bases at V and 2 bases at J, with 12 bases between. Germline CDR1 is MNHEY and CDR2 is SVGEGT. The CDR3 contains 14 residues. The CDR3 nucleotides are TGTGCCAGCAGTTCCATGACAGGAACCTACGAGCAGTACTTC. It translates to CASSSMTGTYEQYF.

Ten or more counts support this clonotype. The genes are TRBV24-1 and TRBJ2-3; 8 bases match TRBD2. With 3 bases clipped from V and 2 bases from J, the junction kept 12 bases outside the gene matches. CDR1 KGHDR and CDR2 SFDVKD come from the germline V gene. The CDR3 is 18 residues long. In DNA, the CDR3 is TGTGCCACCAGTGATCAAGCGGGAGCGCAACCGTCCACAGATACGCAGTATTTT. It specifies CATSDQAGAQPSTDTQYF.

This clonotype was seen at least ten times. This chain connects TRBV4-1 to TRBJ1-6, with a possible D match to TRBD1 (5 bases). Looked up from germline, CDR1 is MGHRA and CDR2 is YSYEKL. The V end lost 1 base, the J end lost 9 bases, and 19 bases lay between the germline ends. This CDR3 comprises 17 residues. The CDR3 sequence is CASSQGSPHLRGSPLHF. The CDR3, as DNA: TGCGCCAGCAGCCAAGGGTCTCCTCACCTTAGGGGTTCACCCCTCCACTTT.

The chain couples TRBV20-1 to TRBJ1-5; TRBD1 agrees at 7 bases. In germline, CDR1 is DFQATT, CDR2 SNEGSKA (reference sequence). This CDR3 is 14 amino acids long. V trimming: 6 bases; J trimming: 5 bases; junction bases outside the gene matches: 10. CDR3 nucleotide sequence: TGCAGTGCCCATCGGGCAGGGGGGGATCAGCCCCAGCATTTT. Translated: CSAHRAGGDQPQHF.

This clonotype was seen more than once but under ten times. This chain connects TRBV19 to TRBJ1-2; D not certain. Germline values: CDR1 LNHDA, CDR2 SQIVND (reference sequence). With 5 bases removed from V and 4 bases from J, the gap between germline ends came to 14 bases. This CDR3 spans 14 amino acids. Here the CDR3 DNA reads TGTGCCAGTAGTGCAAAATCCCCCCGCTATGGCTACACCTTC. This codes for CASSAKSPRYGYTF.

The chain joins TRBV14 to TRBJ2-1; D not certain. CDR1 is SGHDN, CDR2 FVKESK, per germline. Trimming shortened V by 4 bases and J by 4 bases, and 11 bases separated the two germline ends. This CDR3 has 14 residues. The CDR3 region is CASSLTDWYNEQFF. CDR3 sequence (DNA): TGTGCCAGCAGCCTCACGGATTGGTACAATGAGCAGTTCTTC.

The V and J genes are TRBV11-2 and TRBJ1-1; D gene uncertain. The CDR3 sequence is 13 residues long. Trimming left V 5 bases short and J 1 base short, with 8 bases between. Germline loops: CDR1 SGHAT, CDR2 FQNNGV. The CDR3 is CASSRPENTEAFF. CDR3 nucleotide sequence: TGTGCCAGCAGCCGCCCGGAGAACACTGAAGCTTTCTTT.

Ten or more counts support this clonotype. The CDR3: CASGVRGNSPLHF. CDR3 nucleotides: TGTGCCAGCGGGGTTCGGGGAAATTCACCCCTCCACTTT. The V gene is TRBV7-3, the J gene TRBJ1-6; D gene unclear. V shed 8 bases and J shed 7 bases, with 12 bases lying between them. The CDR3 sequence is 13 residues long. Germline CDR1 is SGHTA and CDR2 is FQGTGA.

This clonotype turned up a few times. CDR3: CASSLGAGAFYEQYF. CDR3 nucleotides: TGTGCCAGCAGCTTAGGAGCGGGGGCCTTCTACGAGCAGTACTTC. The chain combines TRBV7-2 with TRBJ2-7, with 8 bases fitting TRBD2. Germline lookup yields CDR1 SGHTA and CDR2 FQGNSA. V lost 1 base, J lost 3 bases, and 5 bases stayed unmatched. This CDR3 contains 15 residues.

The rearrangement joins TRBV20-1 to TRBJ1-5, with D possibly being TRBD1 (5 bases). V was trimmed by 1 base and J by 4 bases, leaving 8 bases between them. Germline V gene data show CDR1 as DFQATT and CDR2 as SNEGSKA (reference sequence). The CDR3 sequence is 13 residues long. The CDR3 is CSARAGFNQPQHF. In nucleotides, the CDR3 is TGCAGTGCTAGAGCAGGGTTTAATCAGCCCCAGCATTTT.

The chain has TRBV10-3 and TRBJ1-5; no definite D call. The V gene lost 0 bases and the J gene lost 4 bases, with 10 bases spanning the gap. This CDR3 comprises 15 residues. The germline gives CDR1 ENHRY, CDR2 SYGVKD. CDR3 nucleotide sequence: TGTGCCATCAGTGAGTCGGGAGGGCGAAATCAGCCCCAGCATTTT. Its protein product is CAISESGGRNQPQHF.

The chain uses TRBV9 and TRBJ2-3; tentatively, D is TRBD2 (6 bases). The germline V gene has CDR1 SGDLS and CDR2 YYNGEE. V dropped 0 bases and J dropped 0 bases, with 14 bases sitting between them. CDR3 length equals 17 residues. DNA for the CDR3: TGTGCCAGCAGCGTAGGAGGAGGAGGGTCTAGCACAGATACGCAGTATTTT. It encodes CASSVGGGGSSTDTQYF.

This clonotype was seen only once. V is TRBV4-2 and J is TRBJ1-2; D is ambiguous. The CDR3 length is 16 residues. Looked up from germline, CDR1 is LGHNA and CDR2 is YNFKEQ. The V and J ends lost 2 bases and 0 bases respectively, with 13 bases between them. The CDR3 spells CASSQPTDSSNYGYTF. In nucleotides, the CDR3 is TGTGCCAGCAGCCAACCGACGGATTCTTCTAACTATGGCTACACCTTC.

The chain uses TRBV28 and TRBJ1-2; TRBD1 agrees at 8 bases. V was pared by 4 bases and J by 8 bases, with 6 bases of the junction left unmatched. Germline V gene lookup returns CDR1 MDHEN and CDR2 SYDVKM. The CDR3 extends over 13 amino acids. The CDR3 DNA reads TGTGCCAGCAGTTCGACAGGGGAAGGAGGCTACACCTTC. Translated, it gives CASSSTGEGGYTF.

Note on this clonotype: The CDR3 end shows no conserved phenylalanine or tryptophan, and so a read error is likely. The CDR3 loop reads CASSQDRGRAGNIQYS. The CDR3, as DNA: TGTGCCAGCAGTCAAGACAGGGGGCGTGCCGGAAACATTCAGTACTCC. The chain links TRBV27 to TRBJ2-4, with 10 bases lining up with TRBD1. Germline V lookup: CDR1 MNHEY, CDR2 SMNVEV (reference sequence). V was clipped by 5 bases and J by 6 bases; unmatched bases: 10. This CDR3 has 16 amino acids.

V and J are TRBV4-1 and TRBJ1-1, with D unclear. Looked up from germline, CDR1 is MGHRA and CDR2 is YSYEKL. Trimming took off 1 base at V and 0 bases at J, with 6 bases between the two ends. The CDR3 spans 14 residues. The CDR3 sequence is CASSQVGMNTEAFF. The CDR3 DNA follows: TGCGCCAGCAGCCAAGTGGGGATGAACACTGAAGCTTTCTTT.

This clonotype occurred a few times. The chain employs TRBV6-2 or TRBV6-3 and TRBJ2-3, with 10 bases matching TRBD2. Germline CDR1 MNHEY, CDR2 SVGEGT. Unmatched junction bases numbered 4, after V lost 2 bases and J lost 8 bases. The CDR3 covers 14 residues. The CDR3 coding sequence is TGTGCCAGCAGTTACGAGCGGGGGGGACCTACGCAGTATTTT. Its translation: CASSYERGGPTQYF.

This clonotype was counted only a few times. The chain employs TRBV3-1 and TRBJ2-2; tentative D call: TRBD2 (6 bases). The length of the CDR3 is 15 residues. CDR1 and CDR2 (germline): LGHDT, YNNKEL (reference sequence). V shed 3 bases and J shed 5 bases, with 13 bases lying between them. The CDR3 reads CASSQGGGGTGELFF. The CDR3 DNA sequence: TGTGCCAGCAGCCAGGGTGGAGGAGGGACCGGGGAGCTGTTTTTT.

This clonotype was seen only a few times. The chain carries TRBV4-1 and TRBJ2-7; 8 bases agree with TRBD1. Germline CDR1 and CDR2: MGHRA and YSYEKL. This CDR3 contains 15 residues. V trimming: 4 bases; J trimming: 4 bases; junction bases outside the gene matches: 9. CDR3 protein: CASSPAGTGTYEQYF. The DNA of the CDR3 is TGCGCCAGCAGCCCAGCCGGGACAGGAACTTACGAGCAGTACTTC.

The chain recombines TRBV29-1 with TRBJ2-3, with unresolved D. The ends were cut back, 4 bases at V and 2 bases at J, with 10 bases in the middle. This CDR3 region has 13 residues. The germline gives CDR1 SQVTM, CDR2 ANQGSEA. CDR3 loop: CSVARTVTDTQYF. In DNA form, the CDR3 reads TGCAGCGTTGCTCGGACGGTCACAGATACGCAGTATTTT.

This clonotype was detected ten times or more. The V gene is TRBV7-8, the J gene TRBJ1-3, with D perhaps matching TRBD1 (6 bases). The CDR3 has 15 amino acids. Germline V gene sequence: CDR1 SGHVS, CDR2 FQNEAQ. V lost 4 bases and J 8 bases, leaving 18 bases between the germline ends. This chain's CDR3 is CASSSSDGGGYTIYF. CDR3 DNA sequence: TGTGCCAGCAGCTCGTCCGATGGGGGCGGATACACCATATATTTT.

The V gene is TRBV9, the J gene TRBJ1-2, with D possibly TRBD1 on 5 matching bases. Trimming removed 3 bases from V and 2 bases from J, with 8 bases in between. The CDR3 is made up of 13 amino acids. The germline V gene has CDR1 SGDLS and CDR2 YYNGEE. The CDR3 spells CASSGQLNYGYTF. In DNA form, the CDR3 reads TGTGCCAGCAGCGGACAGCTCAACTATGGCTACACCTTC.

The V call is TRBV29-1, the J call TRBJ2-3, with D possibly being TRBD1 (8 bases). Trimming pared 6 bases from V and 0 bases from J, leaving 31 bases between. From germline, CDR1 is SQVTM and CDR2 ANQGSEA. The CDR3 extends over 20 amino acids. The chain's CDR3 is CSVDATGEAGQDTSTDTQYF. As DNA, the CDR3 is TGCAGCGTCGACGCGACAGGGGAAGCGGGACAGGATACTAGCACAGATACGCAGTATTTT.

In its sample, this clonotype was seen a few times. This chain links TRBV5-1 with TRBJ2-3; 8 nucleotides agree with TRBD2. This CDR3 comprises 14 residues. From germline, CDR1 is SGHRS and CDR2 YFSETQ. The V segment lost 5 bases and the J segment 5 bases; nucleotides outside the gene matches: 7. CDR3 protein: CASSPDSGEDTQYF. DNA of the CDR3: TGCGCCAGCAGTCCGGATAGCGGGGAAGATACGCAGTATTTT.

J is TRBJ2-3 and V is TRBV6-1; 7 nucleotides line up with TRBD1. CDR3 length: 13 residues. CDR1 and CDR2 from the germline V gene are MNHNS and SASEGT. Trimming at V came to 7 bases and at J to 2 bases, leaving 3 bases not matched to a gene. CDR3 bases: TGTGCCAGCACCAGGGGGACCACAGATACGCAGTATTTT. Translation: CASTRGTTDTQYF.

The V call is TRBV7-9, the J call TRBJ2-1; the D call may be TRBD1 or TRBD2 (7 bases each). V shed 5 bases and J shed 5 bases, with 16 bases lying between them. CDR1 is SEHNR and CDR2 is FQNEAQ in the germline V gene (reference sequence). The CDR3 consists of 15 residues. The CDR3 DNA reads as TGTGCCAGCAGCCCTTCAGCGGGACAGCACAATGAGCAGTTCTTC. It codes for CASSPSAGQHNEQFF. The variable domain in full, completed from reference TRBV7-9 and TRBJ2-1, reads DTGVSQNPRHKITKRGQNVTFRCDPISEHNRLYWYRQTLGQGPEFLTYFQNEAQLEKSRLLSDRFSAERPKGSFSTLEIQRTEQGDSAMYLCASSPSAGQHNEQFFGPGTRLTVL.